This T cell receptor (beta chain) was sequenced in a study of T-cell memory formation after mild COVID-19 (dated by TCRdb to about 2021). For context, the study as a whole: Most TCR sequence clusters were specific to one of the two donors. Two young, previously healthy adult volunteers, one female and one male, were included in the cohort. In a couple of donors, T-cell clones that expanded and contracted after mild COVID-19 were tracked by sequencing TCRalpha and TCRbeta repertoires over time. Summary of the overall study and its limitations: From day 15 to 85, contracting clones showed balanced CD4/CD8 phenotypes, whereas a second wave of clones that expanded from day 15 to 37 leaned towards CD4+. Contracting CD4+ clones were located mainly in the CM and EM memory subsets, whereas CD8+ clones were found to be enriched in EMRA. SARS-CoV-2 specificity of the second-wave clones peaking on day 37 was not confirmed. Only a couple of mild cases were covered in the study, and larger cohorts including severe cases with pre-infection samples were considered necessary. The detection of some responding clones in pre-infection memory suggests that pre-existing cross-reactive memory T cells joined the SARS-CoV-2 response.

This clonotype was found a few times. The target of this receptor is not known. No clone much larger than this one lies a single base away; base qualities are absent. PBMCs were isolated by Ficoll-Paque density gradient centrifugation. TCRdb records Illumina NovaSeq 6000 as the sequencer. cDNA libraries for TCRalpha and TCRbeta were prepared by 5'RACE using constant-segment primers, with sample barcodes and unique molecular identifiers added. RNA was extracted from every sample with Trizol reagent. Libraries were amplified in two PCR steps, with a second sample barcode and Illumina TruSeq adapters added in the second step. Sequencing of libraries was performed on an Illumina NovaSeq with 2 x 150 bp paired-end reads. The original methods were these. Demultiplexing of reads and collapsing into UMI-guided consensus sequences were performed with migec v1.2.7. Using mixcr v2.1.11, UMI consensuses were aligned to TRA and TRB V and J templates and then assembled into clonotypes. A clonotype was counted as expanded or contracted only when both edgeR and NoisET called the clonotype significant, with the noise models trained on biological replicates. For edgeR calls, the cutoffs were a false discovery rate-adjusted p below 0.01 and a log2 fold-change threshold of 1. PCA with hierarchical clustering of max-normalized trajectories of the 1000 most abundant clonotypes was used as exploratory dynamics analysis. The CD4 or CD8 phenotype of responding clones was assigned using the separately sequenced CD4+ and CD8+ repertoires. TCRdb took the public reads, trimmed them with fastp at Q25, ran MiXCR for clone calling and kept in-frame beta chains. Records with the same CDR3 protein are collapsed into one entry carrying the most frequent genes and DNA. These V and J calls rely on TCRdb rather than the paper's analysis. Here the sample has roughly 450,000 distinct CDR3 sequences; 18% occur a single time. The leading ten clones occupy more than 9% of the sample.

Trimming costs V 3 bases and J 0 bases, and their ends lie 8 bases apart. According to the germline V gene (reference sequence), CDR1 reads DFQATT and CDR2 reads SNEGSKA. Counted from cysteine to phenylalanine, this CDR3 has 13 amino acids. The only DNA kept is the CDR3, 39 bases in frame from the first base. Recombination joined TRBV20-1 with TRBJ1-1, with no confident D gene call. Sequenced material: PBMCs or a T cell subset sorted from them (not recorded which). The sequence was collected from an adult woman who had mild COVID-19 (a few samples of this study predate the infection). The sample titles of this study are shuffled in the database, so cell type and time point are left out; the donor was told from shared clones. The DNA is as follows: TGCAGTGCTAGTGAGGGTCTGAACACTGAAGCTTTCTTT. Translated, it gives CSASEGLNTEAFF.